This T cell receptor beta chain was retrieved from a study of beta chain features in type 1 diabetes. Background on the study: Taken together, all samples contributed some 98 million examined sorted cells. Study outcomes and limitations: Individuals with type 1 diabetes displayed fewer insertions and more deletions at VDJ junctions. Whether HLA type influences TCRB rearrangement remained unresolved here. Researchers report that Type 1 diabetes patients had moderately but significantly shorter TCRB CDR3s across all four CD4+ subsets.

All of the isolated RNA was reverse transcribed, so expressed TCRB transcripts were sequenced. The method was immunoSEQ multiplex PCR; TCRdb's version includes in-frame clones alone and lacks a portion of them. The sample lists under 250,000 clones, about 15% occurring once. With regard to this clone: Antigen unknown.

Sorted cells reached over 95% purity in every population. Germline V gene data show CDR1 as SGDLS and CDR2 as YYNGEE. This CDR3 spans 12 amino acids. Trimming pared 0 bases from V and 7 bases from J, leaving 7 bases between. Sequencing used naive CD4+ T cells from blood. This chain joins TRBV9 and TRBJ1-1; a weak D match, TRBD1 (5 bases). This TCR came from a young man with type 1 diabetes. The CDR3 coding sequence is TGTGCCAGCAGCGTAGGGGGGGGTGAAGCTTTCTTT. This sequence encodes CASSVGGGEAFF.